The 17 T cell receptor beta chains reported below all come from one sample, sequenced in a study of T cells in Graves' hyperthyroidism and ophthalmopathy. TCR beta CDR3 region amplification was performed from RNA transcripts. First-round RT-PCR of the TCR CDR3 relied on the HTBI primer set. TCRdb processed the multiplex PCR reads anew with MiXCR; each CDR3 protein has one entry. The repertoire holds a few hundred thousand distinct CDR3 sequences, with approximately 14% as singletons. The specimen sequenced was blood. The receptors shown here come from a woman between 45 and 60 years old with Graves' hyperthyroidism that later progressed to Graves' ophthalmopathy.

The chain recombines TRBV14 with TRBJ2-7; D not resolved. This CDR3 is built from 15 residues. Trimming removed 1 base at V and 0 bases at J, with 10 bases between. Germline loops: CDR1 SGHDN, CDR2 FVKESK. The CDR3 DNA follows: TGTGCCAGCAGCCAAGTCGACTGGAACTCCTACGAGCAGTACTTC. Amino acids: CASSQVDWNSYEQYF. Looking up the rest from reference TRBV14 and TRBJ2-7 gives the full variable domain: EAGVTQFPSHSVIEKGQTVTLRCDPISGHDNLYWYRRVMGKEIKFLLHFVKESKQDESGMPNNRFLAERTGGTYSTLKVQPAELEDSGVYFCASSQVDWNSYEQYFGPGTRLTVT.

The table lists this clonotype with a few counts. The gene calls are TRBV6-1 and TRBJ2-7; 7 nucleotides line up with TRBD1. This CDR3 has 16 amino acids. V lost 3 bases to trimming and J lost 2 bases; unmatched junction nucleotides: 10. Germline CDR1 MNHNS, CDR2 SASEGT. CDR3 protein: CASSEHEYQGAYEQYF. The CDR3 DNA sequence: TGTGCCAGCAGTGAGCACGAATATCAGGGGGCCTACGAGCAGTACTTC.

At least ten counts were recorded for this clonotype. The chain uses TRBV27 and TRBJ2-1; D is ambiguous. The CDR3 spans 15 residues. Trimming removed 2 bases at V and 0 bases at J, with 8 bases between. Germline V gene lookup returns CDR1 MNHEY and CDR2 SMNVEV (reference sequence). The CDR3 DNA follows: TGTGCCAGCAGTTTAGAAGGTTACTCCTACAATGAGCAGTTCTTC. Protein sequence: CASSLEGYSYNEQFF.

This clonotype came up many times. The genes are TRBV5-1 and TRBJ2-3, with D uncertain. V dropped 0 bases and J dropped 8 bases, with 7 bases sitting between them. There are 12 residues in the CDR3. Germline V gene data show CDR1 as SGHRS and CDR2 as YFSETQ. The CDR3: CASSLERFTQYF. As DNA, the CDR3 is TGCGCCAGCAGCTTGGAAAGGTTTACGCAGTATTTT.

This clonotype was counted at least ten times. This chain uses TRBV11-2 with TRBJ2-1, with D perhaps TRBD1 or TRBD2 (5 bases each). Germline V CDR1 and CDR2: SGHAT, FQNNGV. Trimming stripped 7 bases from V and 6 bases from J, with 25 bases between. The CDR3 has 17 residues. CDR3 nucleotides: TGTGCCAGCACCGGGGCACGGGGCCGGCTTAGACCCAATGAGCAGTTCTTC. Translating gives CASTGARGRLRPNEQFF.

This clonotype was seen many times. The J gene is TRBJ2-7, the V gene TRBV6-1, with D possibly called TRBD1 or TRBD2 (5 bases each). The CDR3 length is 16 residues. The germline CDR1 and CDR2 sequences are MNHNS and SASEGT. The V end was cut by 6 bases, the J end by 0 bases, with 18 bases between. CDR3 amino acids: CASRRGFGTASYEQYF. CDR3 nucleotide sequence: TGTGCCAGCAGGCGAGGGTTCGGGACGGCCTCCTACGAGCAGTACTTC.

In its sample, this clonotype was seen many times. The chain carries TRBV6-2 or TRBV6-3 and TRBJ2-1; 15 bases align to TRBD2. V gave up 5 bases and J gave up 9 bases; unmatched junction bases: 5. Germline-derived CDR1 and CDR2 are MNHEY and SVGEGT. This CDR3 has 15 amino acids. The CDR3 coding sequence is TGTGCCAGCAGTCCTCGGACTAGCGGGAGGGTTGAGCAGTTCTTC. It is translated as CASSPRTSGRVEQFF.

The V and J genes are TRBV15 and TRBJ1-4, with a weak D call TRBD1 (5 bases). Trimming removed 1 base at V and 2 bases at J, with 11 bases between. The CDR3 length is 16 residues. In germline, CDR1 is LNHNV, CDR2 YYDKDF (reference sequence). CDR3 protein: CATSRVQGITNEKLFF. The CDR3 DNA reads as TGTGCCACCAGCAGAGTGCAGGGAATCACTAATGAAAAACTGTTTTTT. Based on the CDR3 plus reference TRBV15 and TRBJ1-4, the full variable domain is DAMVIQNPRYQVTQFGKPVTLSCSQTLNHNVMYWYQQKSSQAPKLLFHYYDKDFNNEADTPDNFQSRRPNTSFCFLDIRSPGLGDTAMYLCATSRVQGITNEKLFFGSGTQLSVL.

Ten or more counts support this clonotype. CDR3: CASRSDRGGKSYEQYF. CDR3 sequence (DNA): TGTGCCAGCAGATCCGACAGGGGGGGCAAGTCCTACGAGCAGTACTTC. V is TRBV6-1 and J is TRBJ2-7; 9 nucleotides match TRBD1. The junction had 10 bases not matched to a gene; V was cut back by 6 bases and J by 1 base. Germline V CDR1 and CDR2: MNHNS, SASEGT. There are 16 residues in the CDR3.

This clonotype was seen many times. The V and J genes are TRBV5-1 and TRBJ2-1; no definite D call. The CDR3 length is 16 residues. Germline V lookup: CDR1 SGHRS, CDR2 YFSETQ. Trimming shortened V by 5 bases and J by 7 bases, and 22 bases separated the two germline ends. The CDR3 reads CASRGMVPSPSNEQFF. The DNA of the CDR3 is TGCGCCAGCAGAGGGATGGTGCCATCTCCCTCGAATGAGCAGTTCTTC.

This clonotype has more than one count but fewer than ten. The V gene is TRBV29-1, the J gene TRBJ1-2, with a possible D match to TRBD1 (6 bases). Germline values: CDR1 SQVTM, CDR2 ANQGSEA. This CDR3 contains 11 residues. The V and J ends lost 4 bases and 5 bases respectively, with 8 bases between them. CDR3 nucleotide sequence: TGCAGCGTTGGACAGGATTATGGCTACACCTTC. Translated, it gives CSVGQDYGYTF.

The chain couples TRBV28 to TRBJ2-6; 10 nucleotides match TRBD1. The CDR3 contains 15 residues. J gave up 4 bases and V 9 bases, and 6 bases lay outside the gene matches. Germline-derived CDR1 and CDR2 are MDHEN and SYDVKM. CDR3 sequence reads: CASGTGVAGANVLTF. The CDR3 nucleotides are TGTGCCAGTGGGACAGGGGTTGCCGGGGCCAACGTCCTGACTTTC.

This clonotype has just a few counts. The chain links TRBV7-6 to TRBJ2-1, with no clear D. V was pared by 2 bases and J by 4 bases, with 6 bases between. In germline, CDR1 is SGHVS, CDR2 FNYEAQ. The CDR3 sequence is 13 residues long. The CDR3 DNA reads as TGTGCCAGCAGCTTAAACGGTTACAATGAGCAGTTCTTC. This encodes CASSLNGYNEQFF. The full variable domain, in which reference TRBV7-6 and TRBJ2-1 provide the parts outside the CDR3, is GAGVSQSPRYKVTKRGQDVALRCDPISGHVSLYWYRQALGQGPEFLTYFNYEAQQDKSGLPNDRFSAERPEGSISTLTIQRTEQRDSAMYRCASSLNGYNEQFFGPGTRLTVL.

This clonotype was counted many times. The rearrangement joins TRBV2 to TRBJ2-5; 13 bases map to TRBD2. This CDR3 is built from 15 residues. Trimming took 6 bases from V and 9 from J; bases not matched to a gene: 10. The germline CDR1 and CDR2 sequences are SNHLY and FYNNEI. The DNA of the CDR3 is TGTGCCAGCAGGTTTCGGACTAGCGGGAGTGAGGCCCAGTACTTC. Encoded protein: CASRFRTSGSEAQYF.

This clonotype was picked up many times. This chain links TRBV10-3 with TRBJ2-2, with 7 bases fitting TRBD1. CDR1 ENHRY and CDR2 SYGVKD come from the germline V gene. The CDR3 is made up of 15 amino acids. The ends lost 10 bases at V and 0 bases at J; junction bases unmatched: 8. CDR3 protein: CATRRGQPNTGELFF. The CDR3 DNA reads TGTGCCACAAGAAGGGGACAGCCGAACACCGGGGAGCTGTTTTTT.

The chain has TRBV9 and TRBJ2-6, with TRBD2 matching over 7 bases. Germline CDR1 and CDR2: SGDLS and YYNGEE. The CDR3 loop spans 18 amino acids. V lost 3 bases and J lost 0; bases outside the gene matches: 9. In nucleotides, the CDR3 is TGTGCCAGCAGCGCCCCTTCCGGGGGGTTCTCTGGGGCCAACGTCCTGACTTTC. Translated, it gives CASSAPSGGFSGANVLTF.

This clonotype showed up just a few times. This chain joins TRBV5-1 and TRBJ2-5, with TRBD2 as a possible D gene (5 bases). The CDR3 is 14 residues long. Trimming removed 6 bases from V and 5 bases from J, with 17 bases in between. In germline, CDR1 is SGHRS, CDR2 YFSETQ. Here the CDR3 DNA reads TGCGCCAGCACCAGGACTCGAGATTGGGAGACCCAGTACTTC. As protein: CASTRTRDWETQYF.